This TCR beta chain was recorded in a study of low-dose radiotherapy and immunotherapy resistance in tumors. Study-wide context: Nivolumab was given to patients as a 240 mg flat dose every two weeks, and ipilimumab at 1 mg/kg every six weeks. Both were delivered intravenously. On cycle 1 day 1, patients started four cycles of oral aspirin 300 mg daily. It was every two weeks, one day before radiation and immunotherapy, that intravenous cyclophosphamide 200 mg/m2 was given.

Primers used for first-strand cDNA, a TRAV- and TRBV-specific set, covered both alpha and beta chains. The authors amplified TCRs for around 20 PCR cycles with a constant-region primer and a V-primer adapter. TCRdb re-derived calls from the reads in MiXCR, one entry per CDR3 protein. This sample yields about 97,000 distinct CDR3 sequences, of which under 25% are seen a single time; approximately 4% belongs to the top ten. There are many counts of this clonotype. As for time point: after trial treatment. The treatment is: LDRT plus nivolumab, ipilimumab, low-dose cyclophosphamide and aspirin (RACIN trial). Along with nivolumab and ipilimumab, donors received aspirin, low-dose cyclophosphamide and low-dose radiotherapy. Germline values: CDR1 SGHKS, CDR2 YYEKEE (reference sequence). The CDR3 is 14 residues long. With 4 bases clipped from V and 4 bases from J, the junction kept 4 bases outside the gene matches.

The rearrangement joins TRBV5-5 to TRBJ2-7; 11 bases are a match to TRBD1. This receptor was taken from a male donor with prostate cancer. The sample was PBMCs, taken after low-dose radiotherapy plus immunotherapy. The CDR3: CASSRGQGAYEQYF. CDR3 bases: TGTGCCAGCAGCCGAGGACAGGGGGCTTACGAGCAGTACTTC.